The present TCR beta chain was sequenced within a study of T cell responses to AZD1222 COVID-19 vaccine. V was pared by 4 bases and J by 9 bases, with 9 bases between. The CDR3 has 10 residues. The germline CDR1 and CDR2 sequences are SQVTM and ANQGSEA. Study-level results: Close to half of all spike-specific TCRs reportedly target regions of the variants that are unmutated.

As concerns this clone: Its antigen is still unknown.

Only in-frame clones appear in the TCRdb table, and some are missing; sequencing was by immunoSEQ multiplex PCR. The table has almost 50,000 clones, 65% to 80% seen once. Sequences were derived from peripheral blood, sampled on day 0 of MenACWY control vaccination. The V and J genes are TRBV29-1 and TRBJ1-1; D is possibly TRBD1 (5 bases). This TCR was recovered from an adult in good health. The CDR3 spells CSVVRVQAFF. In nucleotides, the CDR3 is TGCAGCGTTGTCAGGGTTCAAGCTTTCTTT.